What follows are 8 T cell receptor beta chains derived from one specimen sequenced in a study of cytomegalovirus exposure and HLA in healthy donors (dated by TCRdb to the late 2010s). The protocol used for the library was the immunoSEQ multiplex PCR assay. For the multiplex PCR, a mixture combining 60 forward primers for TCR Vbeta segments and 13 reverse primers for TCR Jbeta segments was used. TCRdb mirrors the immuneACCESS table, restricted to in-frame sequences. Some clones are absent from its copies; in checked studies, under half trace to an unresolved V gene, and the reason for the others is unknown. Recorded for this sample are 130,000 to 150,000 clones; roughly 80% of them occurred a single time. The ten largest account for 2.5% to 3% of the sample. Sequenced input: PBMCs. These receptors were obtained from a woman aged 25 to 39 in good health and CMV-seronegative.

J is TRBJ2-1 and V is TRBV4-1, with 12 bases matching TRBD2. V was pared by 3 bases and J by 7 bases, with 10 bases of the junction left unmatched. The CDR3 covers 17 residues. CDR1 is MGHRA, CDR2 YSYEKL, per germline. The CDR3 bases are TGCGCCAGCAGCCAGAGATCTAGCGGGGGGGTATCTAATGAGCAGTTCTTC. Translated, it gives CASSQRSSGGVSNEQFF.

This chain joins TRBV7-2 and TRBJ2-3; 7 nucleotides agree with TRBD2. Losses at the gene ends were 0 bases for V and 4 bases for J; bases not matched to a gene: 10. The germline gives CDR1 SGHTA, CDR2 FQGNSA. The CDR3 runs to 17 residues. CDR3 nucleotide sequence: TGTGCCAGCAGCTTAGCGAGTGCCGGGGGGTGGGCAGATACGCAGTATTTT. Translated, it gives CASSLASAGGWADTQYF.

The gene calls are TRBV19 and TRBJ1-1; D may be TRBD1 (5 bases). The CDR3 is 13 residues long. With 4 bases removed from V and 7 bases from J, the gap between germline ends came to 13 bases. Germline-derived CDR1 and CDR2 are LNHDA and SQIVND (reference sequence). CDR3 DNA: TGTGCCAGTAGTAAAGGCAGGGTCGGTGAAGCTTTCTTT. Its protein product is CASSKGRVGEAFF.

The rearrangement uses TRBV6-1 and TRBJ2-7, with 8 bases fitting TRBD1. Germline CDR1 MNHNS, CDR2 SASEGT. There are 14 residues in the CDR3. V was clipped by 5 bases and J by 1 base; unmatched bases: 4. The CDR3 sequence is CASSRQGPSYEQYF. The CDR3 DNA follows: TGTGCCAGCAGTCGACAGGGGCCATCCTACGAGCAGTACTTC.

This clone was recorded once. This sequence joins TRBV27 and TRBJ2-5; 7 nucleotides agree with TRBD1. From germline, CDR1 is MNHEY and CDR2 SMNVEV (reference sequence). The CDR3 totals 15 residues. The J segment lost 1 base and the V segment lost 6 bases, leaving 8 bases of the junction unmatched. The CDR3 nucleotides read TGTGCCAGCAGCCCGAGACAGGGTAGCCAAGAGACCCAGTACTTC. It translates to CASSPRQGSQETQYF.

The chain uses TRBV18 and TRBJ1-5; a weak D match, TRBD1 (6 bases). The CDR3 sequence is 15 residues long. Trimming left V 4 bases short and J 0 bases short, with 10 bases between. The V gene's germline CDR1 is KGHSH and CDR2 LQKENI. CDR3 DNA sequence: TGTGCCAGCTCACAAACAGGGTATAGCAATCAGCCCCAGCATTTT. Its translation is CASSQTGYSNQPQHF.

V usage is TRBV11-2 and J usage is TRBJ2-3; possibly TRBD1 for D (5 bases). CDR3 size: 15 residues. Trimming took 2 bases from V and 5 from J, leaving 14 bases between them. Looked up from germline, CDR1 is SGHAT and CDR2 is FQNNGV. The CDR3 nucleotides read TGTGCCAGCAGCTTATACCTGTCCCAGGGAGATACGCAGTATTTT. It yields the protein CASSLYLSQGDTQYF.

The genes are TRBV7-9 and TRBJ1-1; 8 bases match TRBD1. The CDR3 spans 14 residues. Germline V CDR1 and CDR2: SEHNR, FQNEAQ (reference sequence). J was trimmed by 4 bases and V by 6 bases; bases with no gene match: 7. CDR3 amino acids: CASSIKTGGTEAFF. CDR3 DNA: TGTGCCAGCAGTATAAAAACAGGGGGCACTGAAGCTTTCTTT.